This T cell receptor beta chain was captured by sequencing in a study of radiation and T cells in renal cell carcinoma. V gave up 3 bases and J gave up 5 bases, with 16 bases separating them. The CDR3 loop spans 15 amino acids. Germline V gene data show CDR1 as KGHSH and CDR2 as LQKENI. The sample holds a few counts of this clone. Its antigen is unidentified. Regarding the study as a whole: From baseline, blood top tumor clonotypes peaked at 2 weeks post-radiation.

This table comes from immunoSEQ multiplex PCR, and its TCRdb copy is limited to in-frame clones, with some not included. Here the sample spans 95,000 to 150,000 clones, 80% to 85% being singletons. Regarding time point: baseline pretreatment blood. Treatment described: 15 Gy SBRT to primary tumor, nephrectomy 4 weeks later. Radiation-treated patients gave blood at baseline, week 2 and week 4. This renal cell carcinoma was of the clear cell type. This TCR derives from a woman in her sixties or seventies with renal cell carcinoma. Sample: blood, taken from a patient whose treatment included radiotherapy and nephrectomy. The chain employs TRBV18 and TRBJ1-1; D remains unclear. The CDR3 spells CASSPLNPGVTEAFF. CDR3 nucleotide sequence: TGTGCCAGCTCACCGCTAAATCCCGGGGTGACTGAAGCTTTCTTT.